This is a list of T cell receptor beta chains from one sample in a study of response to subunit inactivated influenza vaccine. TCRdb reprocessed the RT-PCR reads with MiXCR, giving one entry per CDR3 protein. The sample has 300,000 to 350,000 distinct CDR3 sequences; 20% to 25% are singletons. The source material was PBMCs from blood, sampled approximately 20 months after vaccination. The source is a man between 50 and 75 years old who received an inactivated influenza vaccine. CDR3s include the opening cysteine and the closing phenylalanine or tryptophan. A D gene is named only where the DNA matches it firmly. Clone size is not always given. Where it is, it says once, few, many or a class for expanded clones.

TRBV13,TRBD2,TRBJ2-7,-,TGTGCCAGCAGCTTAGGCGGGAGGGCCTCCGAGCAGTACTTC,CASSLGGRASEQYF
TRBV5-1,-,TRBJ1-4,-,TGCGCCAGCAGCTACCGTGGGGGGTCTAATGAAAAACTGTTTTTT,CASSYRGGSNEKLFF
TRBV29-1,TRBD1,TRBJ1-2,few,TGCAGCGTTGAACCATTGGCACAGGGGGCGGACTCTAACTATGGCTACACCTTC,CSVEPLAQGADSNYGYTF
TRBV10-3,TRBD1,TRBJ2-2,few,TGTGCCATCAGTAGACAGGGGGCTAACACCGGGGAGCTGTTTTTT,CAISRQGANTGELFF
TRBV7-2,-,TRBJ1-5,few,TGTGCCAGCAGCTTTTGGAATGGGGGAAACCAGCCCCAGCATTTT,CASSFWNGGNQPQHF
TRBV20-1,TRBD1,TRBJ1-6,-,TGCAGTGCTAGAGATCTCCGGCAGGGGGCTGGGTCACCCCTCCACTTT,CSARDLRQGAGSPLHF
TRBV7-2,-,TRBJ2-5,few,TGTGCCAGCAGCTCTAACGTACAAGAGACCCAGTACTTC,CASSSNVQETQYF
TRBV5-1,-,TRBJ2-4,few,TGCGCCAGCAGCGGCACTGCGGTCGGGGATACCAAAAACATTCAGTACTTC,CASSGTAVGDTKNIQYF
TRBV5-1,-,TRBJ2-3,-,TGCGCCAGCAGCCCCGGAGACCGGACAGATACGCAGTATTTT,CASSPGDRTDTQYF
TRBV7-7,-,TRBJ2-1,few,TGTGCTAGCAGTTCCCTATTTACAGGTTACAATGAGCAGTTCTTC,CASSSLFTGYNEQFF
TRBV5-1,-,TRBJ1-1,-,TGCGCCAGCAGCACCGGACAGCCTGAAGCTTTCTTT,CASSTGQPEAFF
TRBV27,-,TRBJ1-2,many,TGTGCCAGCAGTTTAGGTTCAGGGTCTGGCTACACCTTC,CASSLGSGSGYTF
TRBV6-2/TRBV6-3,-,TRBJ1-2,many,TGTGCCAGCAGTTACAACAGGGAAATTTACGACTACACCTTC,CASSYNREIYDYTF
TRBV5-4,TRBD1,TRBJ1-2,-,TGTGCCAGCAGCTTGGGAGGGGGCCAAAAGTCCTATGGCTACACCTTC,CASSLGGGQKSYGYTF
TRBV6-6,-,TRBJ2-7,-,TGTGCCACCTTCGGGGACAACTACGAGCAGTACTTC,CATFGDNYEQYF
TRBV5-1,-,TRBJ1-4,-,TGCGCCAGCAGCCAGGCAGGGTCCGACTTTGAAAAACTGTTTTTT,CASSQAGSDFEKLFF
TRBV12-3/TRBV12-4,-,TRBJ1-2,few,TGTGCCAGCAGTTTTCGAGACTATGGCTACACCTTC,CASSFRDYGYTF
TRBV4-1,-,TRBJ1-2,few,TGCGCCAGCAGCCAAACGGGGTTCGGCTATGGCTACACCTTC,CASSQTGFGYGYTF
TRBV28,-,TRBJ1-1,-,TGTGCCAGCAGTCCTCCTGTACGCAGGATCACTGAAGCTTTCTTT,CASSPPVRRITEAFF
TRBV11-2,-,TRBJ2-5,-,TGTGCCAGCAGCCCACACCTCGGGGGGCCCCAAGAGACCCAGTACTTC,CASSPHLGGPQETQYF
TRBV5-4,-,TRBJ2-7,few,TGTGCCAGCAGCTTGCAGCGGGTCGGGAGCGAGCAGTACTTC,CASSLQRVGSEQYF
TRBV28,-,TRBJ2-2,-,TGTGCCAGCAGTTATCAGGGTTTCCCCGGGGAGCTGTTTTTT,CASSYQGFPGELFF
TRBV20-1,TRBD1,TRBJ2-7,-,TGCAGTGCAATCACTTTACAGGGGCGCTCCTACGAGCAGTACTTC,CSAITLQGRSYEQYF
TRBV7-2,-,TRBJ2-7,-,TGTGCCAGCATACTCCCCGGCTACGAGCAGTACTTC,CASILPGYEQYF
TRBV28,-,TRBJ2-5,few,TGTGCCAGCAAGGGAGAGACCCAGTACTTC,CASKGETQYF
TRBV10-2,-,TRBJ1-1,many,TGCGCCAGCAGAGAGGAGGGGAGGAACACTGAAGCTTTCTTT,CASREEGRNTEAFF
TRBV27,TRBD1,TRBJ2-1,few,TGTGCCAGCAGTTTCCCCGGGACAGCGAACGATGAGCAGTTCTTC,CASSFPGTANDEQFF
TRBV5-1,-,TRBJ2-7,-,TGCGCCAGCAGCCGAATCACGGGACAACCATCCTACGAGCAGTACTTC,CASSRITGQPSYEQYF
TRBV5-1,-,TRBJ2-3,few,TGCGCCAGCAGCTTGGACGGGGCCCGCACAGATACGCAGTATTTT,CASSLDGARTDTQYF
TRBV7-7,TRBD1,TRBJ1-5,-,TGTGCTAGCAGCGCAGAGCCGACGGACAGGGCGCCATATAGCAATCAGCCCCAGCATTTT,CASSAEPTDRAPYSNQPQHF
TRBV6-2/TRBV6-3,-,TRBJ1-6,many,TGTGCCAGCAGTTACTCCGGGGGAGGCTCACCCCTCCACTTT,CASSYSGGGSPLHF
TRBV15,-,TRBJ1-6,-,TGTGCCACCAGCTCCCGGCAGTGGAATTCACCCCTCCACTTT,CATSSRQWNSPLHF
TRBV4-3,-,TRBJ1-4,few,TGCGCCAGCAGCTTGACCCTCCAGGGTAATGAAAAACTGTTTTTT,CASSLTLQGNEKLFF
TRBV29-1,TRBD1,TRBJ2-1,-,TGCAGCGTTGACGGGACAGGGGTCACGGTTTACAATGAGCAGTTCTTC,CSVDGTGVTVYNEQFF
TRBV9,TRBD2,TRBJ2-1,-,TGTGCCAGCAGTCCCTTAGCGGGAGCGAGCTCCTACAATGAGCAGTTCTTC,CASSPLAGASSYNEQFF
TRBV12-3/TRBV12-4,-,TRBJ1-2,few,TGTGCCAGCACTCTAAGGGGTGCCTATGGCTACACCTTC,CASTLRGAYGYTF
TRBV30,-,TRBJ2-2,-,TGTGCCTGTCTTAGGAGGGGAGAGAACACCGGGGAGCTGTTTTTT,CACLRRGENTGELFF
TRBV5-1,TRBD2,TRBJ2-1,few,TGCGCCAGCAGCTTGGCCTTCGCGGGAGTTACGAATGAGCAGTTCTTC,CASSLAFAGVTNEQFF
TRBV7-6,TRBD1,TRBJ1-2,many,TGTGCCAGCAGCCCAAGCGACAGGGGTCCCTACTATGGCTACACCTTC,CASSPSDRGPYYGYTF
TRBV6-5,-,TRBJ1-5,few,TGTGCCAGCAGTTACTTACGGGGGAATCAGCCCCAGCATTTT,CASSYLRGNQPQHF
TRBV12-3/TRBV12-4,-,TRBJ2-1,few,TGTGCCAGCAGTTGGGCCGGGAGAAATGAGCAGTTCTTC,CASSWAGRNEQFF
TRBV5-4,TRBD2,TRBJ2-5,-,TGTGCCAGCAGCTTGGGACTAGCGGGAGTTGAGACCCAGTACTTC,CASSLGLAGVETQYF
TRBV19,TRBD2,TRBJ2-1,few,TGTGCCAGTAGTATCGTAGCGGGAGACAATGAGCAGTTCTTC,CASSIVAGDNEQFF
TRBV2,TRBD1,TRBJ2-7,few,TGTGCCAGCAGGGGGAACAGGGGCGGTCAGTACTTC,CASRGNRGGQYF
TRBV4-1,-,TRBJ2-3,-,TGCGCCAGCAGCCCTCTCTTACAGGGTTGGACAGATACGCAGTATTTT,CASSPLLQGWTDTQYF
TRBV3-1,-,TRBJ2-7,few,TGTGCCAGCAGCCAACATAGCGGAACCTACGAGCAGTACTTC,CASSQHSGTYEQYF
TRBV10-1,TRBD1,TRBJ1-3,-,TGCGCCAGCAGTCAAGGGACAGGAGCTCCTTCTGGAAACACCATATATTTT,CASSQGTGAPSGNTIYF
TRBV28,-,TRBJ2-3,few,TGTGCCAGCTCCGACCGACAGTACACAGATACGCAGTATTTT,CASSDRQYTDTQYF
TRBV5-6,-,TRBJ2-1,-,TGTGCCAGCAGCAGAACCACAGGGAACCTATACAATGAGCAGTTCTTC,CASSRTTGNLYNEQFF